This T cell receptor (beta chain) was identified in a study of T cell changes during pregnancy in multiple sclerosis. The germline V gene has CDR1 SEHNR and CDR2 FQNEAQ (reference sequence). With 3 bases removed from V and 1 base from J, the gap between germline ends came to 9 bases. This CDR3 contains 14 residues. Here immunoSEQ multiplex PCR was the method, and the copy in TCRdb shows in-frame clones only, minus some. Of more than 45,000 clones in the sample, about 92% are singletons; the top ten hold about 4%. The sequence derives from a female donor with multiple sclerosis, enrolled in a pregnancy study. The J gene is TRBJ1-1, the V gene TRBV7-9; D is undetermined. The sequencing used CD8+ T cells from peripheral blood mononuclear cells, collected in the second trimester of pregnancy. The CDR3 is CASSLTEANTEAFF. CDR3 coding DNA: TGTGCCAGCAGCTTGACGGAGGCGAACACTGAAGCTTTCTTT.